Here is one TCR beta chain with its context. This clonotype was detected only a few times. The target of this receptor is not known. Base-call qualities are not available, and no considerably larger clone is one nucleotide away. The sample is drawn from a study of T cell repertoires in cytomegalovirus infection (dated 2019 in TCRdb). About the full investigation: Peptide stimulations targeted recently identified HLA-C-restricted CMV epitopes, whose presentation resists viral immunomodulation, together with well-studied HLA-B-restricted epitopes. Donor HLA type was relevant to the analysis, as public TCR beta signatures indicated carriage of CMV infection together with the matching HLA type. Overall study outcomes, separate from this receptor: Carriers of CMV infection plus the relevant HLA type were discriminated by the cumulative frequency of public TCR beta family members in the study cohort and in an independent 352-donor cohort. In the ex vivo response, HLA-C-restricted CMV-specific TCR beta clonotypes were dominant, and in two of eight donors the single most frequent clonotype came from this HLA-C-restricted group.

V loses 4 bases of germline sequence and J loses 9 bases, and the interval between the two ends is 20 bases. CDR1 and CDR2 (SGHRS, YFSETQ) derive from the germline V gene. From the cysteine up to the phenylalanine, the CDR3 has a length of 15 residues. Solely the CDR3 DNA is kept, with 45 bases framed from the first base. Per the publication, the treatment or condition label means: in vitro stimulation with specific CMV peptide epitopes to enrich CMV-specific T cells. Sequencing used an Illumina HiSeq 1500. TCRdb ran its own pipeline on the public reads, namely fastp trimming at Q25 and MiXCR clone calling, and kept in-frame beta chains. Entries are consolidated by CDR3 protein sequence, retaining the most common genes and DNA. In this sample the table shows about 830,000 distinct CDR3 sequences, about 31% of which occur a single time. Roughly an eighth of the sample rests with the top ten.

This sequence was found in a human donor in good health (CMV status not recorded). Some clones in this sample may be carry-over from other donors' samples. The chain is made from TRBV5-1 and TRBJ2-4; a weak D assignment points to TRBD1 (5 bases agree). Sample: cultured CD8+ T cells from PBMCs, taken from culture after CMV antigen stimulation. The DNA sequence follows: TGCGCCAGCAGCGCTCCCGCGCAGGGTGGAGCCATTCAGTACTTC. This codes for CASSAPAQGGAIQYF.